This TCR beta chain was recorded in a study of long-term antiretroviral therapy in people with HIV. All participants with HIV were treated in the United States. Germline loops: CDR1 LGHNA, CDR2 YSLEER. V was trimmed by 5 bases and J by 5 bases, leaving 9 bases between them. The CDR3 consists of 13 residues. Regarding this clone: Antigen unknown.

The study, taken as a whole, reports: Subsequent to ART, diversity was augmented yet persisted below that of transplant donor controls.

Sequencing used immunoSEQ v3.0 at survey level. Produced via immunoSEQ multiplex PCR; TCRdb's table is partial and in-frame only. The sample includes 30,000 or so clones, about 97% of them seen just once. This sequence was found in a man under 40 with HIV. The chain links TRBV4-3 to TRBJ2-2; no clear D gene. Sequenced material: unsorted PBMCs, taken 7.6 years after starting antiretroviral therapy. CDR3 sequence (DNA): TGCGCCAGCAGCTCCGAATTAACCGGGGAGCTGTTTTTT. Amino acid sequence: CASSSELTGELFF.